This TCR beta chain was obtained from a study of blood T cell repertoires in COVID-19 (dated by TCRdb to 2018 to 2020). As for the study more broadly: The collaborator samples originated in the United States, Italy and Spain and spanned the acute and convalescent phases of COVID-19. Samples came from the ongoing ImmuneRACE study (first 160 participants) plus 1,254 subjects from 6 global collaborators. The sample metadata nearly always contained a de-identified subject ID, COVID-19 status, age in years and sex. The repertoires were made available in a free public database intended to serve as a resource for research on the immune response to SARS-CoV-2. The prospective study material was composed of cDNA or gDNA derived from T cells, B-cell-depleted T cells, or PBMCs. The dataset comprised deeply sampled blood TCRbeta repertoires from subjects exposed to, actively infected with, or recovered from COVID-19. Where available, HLA class I and class II types were taken from metadata supplied by the sample provider and were not determined by assay-based typing.

With regard to this clone: Its binding antigen is unknown. No base quality values were provided; no much bigger clone lies one nucleotide off.

The study at large found these results: The amount of clinical and demographic metadata varied by source and participant and was provided uncurated.

V loses 8 bases, J loses 1 base, and the germline ends lie 14 bases apart. The germline V gene (reference sequence) supplies CDR1 SEHNR and CDR2 FQNEAQ. The CDR3 numbers 15 residues from cysteine through phenylalanine. Just the 45-base CDR3 DNA is kept, in frame starting at base 1. The immunoSEQ Assay, a bias-controlled multiplex PCR, was used to amplify TCRbeta CDR3 regions from genomic DNA. In the source study's methods: The number of nucleated cells in each sample was estimated from the amplification of reference gene primers within the assay. Sequence reads were collapsed and filtered to measure the absolute abundance of every unique TCRbeta CDR3 rearrangement. For each sample, productive Simpson clonality was calculated by taking the square root of Simpson's diversity index across productive rearrangements. As stored in TCRdb, this immuneACCESS dataset retains in-frame rearrangements with V and J assigned. A fraction of the clones does not appear; measured against another copy, unresolved V genes explain less than half of the discrepancy, and the remainder lacks a known reason. V, J and clone size were drawn from that table, and D and trimming were deduced from the DNA. The sample records about 250,000 clones, roughly three quarters of which are singletons. Over 3% of the sample lies in the top ten.

Collaborating institutions collected whole blood in K2EDTA tubes following their own protocols. For TCRbeta analysis, collaborators shipped samples as frozen whole blood, isolated PBMCs, or DNA extracted from either of those sample types. Here the chain combines TRBV7-9 and TRBJ2-2; D gene: possibly TRBD1, on 5 matching bases. This TCR came from a woman aged 40 to 55 with active or convalescent COVID-19. The sequenced material came from peripheral blood. The CDR3 protein: CASRLDIQNTGELFF. The DNA sequence is TGTGCCAGCCGTTTGGACATTCAGAACACCGGGGAGCTGTTTTTT.